The 32 T cell receptor beta chains below come from one sample, sequenced in a study of blood T cell repertoires in COVID-19. This table comes from immunoSEQ multiplex PCR, and its TCRdb copy is limited to in-frame clones, with some not included. Among roughly 200,000 clones listed, roughly 86% were seen once. The sequenced sample was peripheral blood. The receptors were gathered from a man aged 18-30 years with active or convalescent COVID-19.

The CDR3 DNA sequence: TGTGCCAGCAGCCTACATAGCGGGGGGAAAGAGACCCAGTACTTC. Translating it yields CASSLHSGGKETQYF. The chain employs TRBV3-1 (or the pseudogene TRBV3-2) and TRBJ2-5, with 10 bases that match TRBD2. Germline CDR1 and CDR2: LGHDT and YNNKEL (reference sequence). The J segment lost 3 bases and the V segment lost 4 bases, leaving 5 bases of the junction unmatched. This CDR3 region has 15 residues.

The chain is built from TRBV19 and TRBJ1-5; 12 bases map to TRBD1. The germline V gene has CDR1 LNHDA and CDR2 SQIVND (reference sequence). This CDR3 is 16 amino acids long. Trimming removed 7 bases from V and 2 bases from J; junction bases left unmatched: 6. CDR3 nucleotides: TGTGCCAGTATTGGGGACAGGGGGCGCGGCAATCAGCCCCAGCATTTT. Translating gives CASIGDRGRGNQPQHF. The full variable domain, in which reference TRBV19 and TRBJ1-5 provide the parts outside the CDR3, is DGGITQSPKYLFRKEGQNVTLSCEQNLNHDAMYWYRQDPGQGLRLIYYSQIVNDFQKGDIAEGYSVSREKKESFPLTVTSAQKNPTAFYLCASIGDRGRGNQPQHFGDGTRLSIL.

The table lists this clone with a count of one. V and J are TRBV7-9 and TRBJ1-6, with 7 bases fitting TRBD1. Germline CDR1 and CDR2: SEHNR and FQNEAQ (reference sequence). The CDR3 runs to 14 residues. Losses at the gene ends were 6 bases for V and 9 bases for J; bases not matched to a gene: 8. As DNA, the CDR3 is TGTGCCAGCAGACCCGACAGGGAGGCTTCACCCCTCCACTTT. Protein sequence: CASRPDREASPLHF.

This clone was seen many times. The chain employs TRBV7-8 and TRBJ2-7; 7 bases match TRBD2. CDR1 is SGHVS and CDR2 is FQNEAQ in the germline V gene. This CDR3 has 13 residues. Trimming removed 8 bases from V and 3 bases from J; junction bases left unmatched: 7. CDR3 in DNA: TGTGCCAGCGGGGGGGAGGGCGACTACGAGCAGTACTTC. Protein: CASGGEGDYEQYF.

This clone was picked up a small number of times. The V call is TRBV2, the J call TRBJ1-1; weak D call: TRBD1 (5 bases). This CDR3 contains 13 residues. Germline V lookup: CDR1 SNHLY, CDR2 FYNNEI. Trimming removed 9 bases at V and 6 bases at J, with 17 bases between. As DNA, the CDR3 is TGTGCCAGTTCCTGGAGGGGTAGGGCTGAAGCTTTCTTT. It codes for CASSWRGRAEAFF.

The V call is TRBV7-2, the J call TRBJ2-7; D might be TRBD1 (6 bases). The CDR3 spans 15 residues. Germline assignment: CDR1 SGHTA and CDR2 FQGNSA. Trimming left V 1 base short and J 4 bases short, with 14 bases between. The CDR3, as DNA: TGTGCCAGCAGCTTAGTAACAGGGAAGGGGTACGAGCAGTACTTC. It codes for CASSLVTGKGYEQYF.

The chain links TRBV6-1 to TRBJ1-1; D ambiguous. V was clipped by 2 bases and J by 1 base, with 8 bases between them. The CDR3 is 14 residues long. The germline CDR1 and CDR2 sequences are MNHNS and SASEGT. Here the CDR3 DNA reads TGTGCCAGCAGTGAATTTAGTAGGAACACTGAAGCTTTCTTT. Translation gives CASSEFSRNTEAFF.

V usage is TRBV2 and J usage is TRBJ1-2; 10 bases are shared with TRBD1. This CDR3 has 14 amino acids. CDR1 and CDR2 from the germline V gene are SNHLY and FYNNEI. Trimming cost V 7 bases and J 5 bases; bases outside gene matches: 7. The CDR3 DNA reads TGTGCCAGCATTACAGACAGGGGGCTTTATGGCTACACCTTC. Protein: CASITDRGLYGYTF. The entire variable domain, with the rest obtained from reference TRBV2 and TRBJ1-2, is as follows: EPEVTQTPSHQVTQMGQEVILRCVPISNHLYFYWYRQILGQKVEFLVSFYNNEISEKSEIFDDQFSVERPDGSNFTLKIRSTKLEDSAMYFCASITDRGLYGYTFGSGTRLTVV.

The J gene is TRBJ1-5, the V gene TRBV7-6; 9 positions agree with TRBD1. The CDR3 is 18 residues long. V shed 5 bases and J 0 bases; nucleotides not matched to a gene: 11. Germline V gene sequence: CDR1 SGHVS, CDR2 FNYEAQ. CDR3 DNA sequence: TGTGCCAGCAGCAGACGTGGACAGGGGCCATATAGCAATCAGCCCCAGCATTTT. Translated: CASSRRGQGPYSNQPQHF.

The V gene is TRBV19, the J gene TRBJ1-5; TRBD1 might be the D (5 bases). The CDR3 runs 15 residues. V was clipped by 5 bases and J by 0 bases, with 11 bases between them. The germline V gene has CDR1 LNHDA and CDR2 SQIVND (reference sequence). This CDR3 reads CASSDSSYSNQPQHF. In DNA form, the CDR3 reads TGTGCCAGTAGTGACAGCTCTTATAGCAATCAGCCCCAGCATTTT.

This chain uses TRBV5-1 with TRBJ2-3, with 8 bases that match TRBD2. J was trimmed by 6 bases and V by 3 bases; bases with no gene match: 9. The CDR3 totals 15 residues. The V gene's germline CDR1 is SGHRS and CDR2 YFSETQ. CDR3 region: CASSWRGALVDTQYF. The DNA of the CDR3 is TGCGCCAGCAGCTGGCGGGGGGCCCTTGTGGATACGCAGTATTTT.

About this clone: Its ends do not fully match the called genes, so a read error is possible. V usage is TRBV7-9 and J usage is TRBJ2-5; D is possibly TRBD2 (6 bases). Germline lookup yields CDR1 SEHNR and CDR2 FQNEAQ (reference sequence). The CDR3 totals 12 residues. Here the CDR3 reads CASSLGDSPNHF. The CDR3 region has the DNA TGTGCCAGCAGCTTAGGGGACTCCCCCAATCACTTC.

V and J are TRBV6-5 and TRBJ1-5; TRBD1 matches at 7 bases. The V gene end was trimmed by 5 bases and the J gene end by 9 bases; junction bases not matched to a gene: 10. Germline loops: CDR1 MNHEY, CDR2 SVGAGI. The CDR3 consists of 14 residues. CDR3 residues: CASSPQGVRRPQHF. CDR3 in DNA: TGTGCCAGCAGTCCTCAGGGGGTTCGGAGGCCCCAGCATTTT.

CDR3 DNA sequence: TGTGCCAGCAGTTATTACGGGAGAGGCACCGGGGAGCTGTTTTTT. It specifies CASSYYGRGTGELFF. The V and J genes are TRBV6-2 or TRBV6-3 and TRBJ2-2; a weak D match, TRBD2 (6 bases). CDR3 length equals 15 residues. Germline CDR1 reads MNHEY; CDR2 reads SVGEGT. The V gene lost 3 bases and the J gene lost 4 bases, with 12 bases spanning the gap.

The CDR3 DNA reads as TGTGCCTGGACTCGGGACAGGGGTCACTATGGCTACACCTTC. Protein product: CAWTRDRGHYGYTF. V and J are TRBV30 and TRBJ1-2, with TRBD1 matching over 10 bases. Germline lookup yields CDR1 GTSNPN and CDR2 SVGIG (reference sequence). The CDR3 has 14 amino acids. Germline trimming cut 4 bases from V and 3 bases from J; bases unmatched to any gene: 5.

V gene TRBV15 combines with J gene TRBJ2-1, with 7 bases fitting TRBD1. The CDR3 totals 15 residues. V was pared by 3 bases and J by 11 bases, with 13 bases of the junction left unmatched. Per germline, CDR1 LNHNV and CDR2 YYDKDF (reference sequence). The CDR3 loop reads CATSSPQQGVLKQFF. The CDR3 DNA is TGTGCCACCAGCAGCCCCCAGCAGGGGGTGTTGAAGCAGTTCTTC.

This chain connects TRBV6-1 to TRBJ2-7; the match to TRBD1 covers 7 bases. Per germline, CDR1 MNHNS and CDR2 SASEGT. With V trimmed by 6 bases and J by 3 bases, 5 bases remained unmatched. The CDR3 is 13 residues long. The CDR3 DNA is TGTGCCAGCAGACAGGGGTCGTTCTACGAGCAGTACTTC. Amino acid sequence: CASRQGSFYEQYF.

J is TRBJ2-7 and V is TRBV5-1, with 7 nucleotides matching TRBD1. There are 16 residues in the CDR3. The V and J ends lost 5 bases and 0 bases, in that order; junction bases with no gene match: 11. The germline V gene has CDR1 SGHRS and CDR2 YFSETQ. As DNA, the CDR3 is TGCGCCAGCAGATCCCGACCGGGACAGAGCTCCTACGAGCAGTACTTC. It encodes CASRSRPGQSSYEQYF.

Only one count was recorded for this clone. The chain recombines TRBV7-2 with TRBJ2-6; weak D call: TRBD2 (5 bases). The germline gives CDR1 SGHTA, CDR2 FQGNSA. CDR3 length equals 19 residues. V was shortened by 1 base and J by 4 bases, with 20 bases between the two germline ends. In DNA form, the CDR3 reads TGTGCCAGCAGCTTAGTGGGAGTTGGTAGTTCTTACGGGGCCAACGTCCTGACTTTC. Its protein product is CASSLVGVGSSYGANVLTF.

V usage is TRBV6-5 and J usage is TRBJ2-7; 8 bases line up with TRBD1. V dropped 5 bases and J dropped 11; count of bases not matched to a gene: 14. The CDR3 is 14 amino acids. The germline V gene has CDR1 MNHEY and CDR2 SVGAGI. In DNA, the CDR3 is TGTGCCAGCAGTCCAGGACAGGGTAGCATGGGAGAGTACTTC. Translating it yields CASSPGQGSMGEYF.

Points on this clone: At one end the junction does not follow the germline gene, possibly because of a read error. J is TRBJ1-3 and V is TRBV30; 9 bases match TRBD1. The germline V gene has CDR1 GTSNPN and CDR2 SVGIG (reference sequence). This CDR3 has 12 amino acids. CDR3: CAWSVGTGGHHF. Here the CDR3 DNA reads TGTGCCTGGAGTGTAGGCACAGGGGGCCACCATTTT.

The chain is built from TRBV13 and TRBJ2-3; TRBD2 is a possible D gene (5 bases). Germline CDR1 reads PRHDT; CDR2 reads FYEKMQ (reference sequence). The CDR3 has 14 residues. V dropped 3 bases and J dropped 0 bases, with 7 bases sitting between them. The CDR3 DNA reads as TGTGCCAGCAGCTTGAAGCGGAGCACAGATACGCAGTATTTT. It codes for CASSLKRSTDTQYF.

This sequence joins TRBV9 and TRBJ1-3, with D unresolved. The V gene's germline CDR1 is SGDLS and CDR2 YYNGEE. The CDR3 extends over 15 amino acids. The V end lost 4 bases, the J end lost 0 bases, and 11 bases lay between the germline ends. The CDR3 DNA reads TGTGCCAGCAGCCGACTAGGGAACTCTGGAAACACCATATATTTT. It encodes CASSRLGNSGNTIYF.

The CDR3 reads CASSYSTGLRVQETQYF. CDR3 coding DNA: TGTGCCAGCAGTTACTCGACGGGACTCCGGGTGCAAGAGACCCAGTACTTC. The chain carries TRBV6-2 or TRBV6-3 and TRBJ2-5; possible D gene TRBD2, 6 bases. CDR3 length: 17 residues. Between the trimmed V and J ends, which lost 0 bases and 2 bases, there was a span of 16 bases. Per germline, CDR1 MNHEY and CDR2 SVGEGT.

The rearrangement links TRBV4-1 to TRBJ2-3; the match to TRBD1 covers 7 bases. CDR3 length equals 11 residues. The V and J ends lost 6 bases and 11 bases, in that order; junction bases with no gene match: 5. CDR1 and CDR2 from the germline V gene are MGHRA and YSYEKL. The CDR3 DNA reads TGCGCCAGCAGGGAAGGGGGCGTGCAGTATTTT. It translates to CASREGGVQYF.

V usage is TRBV4-2 and J usage is TRBJ1-1; D may be TRBD1 (6 bases). CDR1 is LGHNA, CDR2 YNFKEQ, per germline. The V gene lost 2 bases and the J gene lost 4 bases, with 14 bases spanning the gap. There are 15 residues in the CDR3. CDR3 DNA: TGTGCCAGCAGCCAATACCACAGGGAACCCACTGAAGCTTTCTTT. Its protein is CASSQYHREPTEAFF.

This chain joins TRBV15 and TRBJ2-3; D possibly corresponds to TRBD1 (7 bases). The CDR3 totals 15 residues. The germline V gene encodes CDR1 LNHNV and CDR2 YYDKDF (reference sequence). The germline V and J ends were trimmed by 5 bases and 3 bases, with 15 bases remaining between them. The CDR3, as DNA: TGTGCCACCAGCCCTGGGCAGGGGGGAACAGATACGCAGTATTTT. Its translation: CATSPGQGGTDTQYF. Combining the CDR3 with reference TRBV15 and TRBJ2-3 gives the whole variable domain DAMVIQNPRYQVTQFGKPVTLSCSQTLNHNVMYWYQQKSSQAPKLLFHYYDKDFNNEADTPDNFQSRRPNTSFCFLDIRSPGLGDTAMYLCATSPGQGGTDTQYFGPGTRLTVL.

The chain is built from TRBV2 and TRBJ2-5; 11 nucleotides match TRBD2. The CDR3 extends over 15 amino acids. Trimming removed 8 bases from V and 5 bases from J; junction bases left unmatched: 10. Germline loops: CDR1 SNHLY, CDR2 FYNNEI. CDR3 nucleotide sequence: TGTGCCAGCGGGGCTAGCGGGAGGCGTGAGGAGACCCAGTACTTC. It specifies CASGASGRREETQYF. The entire variable domain, with the rest obtained from reference TRBV2 and TRBJ2-5, is as follows: EPEVTQTPSHQVTQMGQEVILRCVPISNHLYFYWYRQILGQKVEFLVSFYNNEISEKSEIFDDQFSVERPDGSNFTLKIRSTKLEDSAMYFCASGASGRREETQYFGPGTRLLVL.

V is TRBV27 and J is TRBJ1-6, with D possibly TRBD1 on 5 matching bases. The CDR3 is made up of 14 amino acids. With 8 bases removed from V and 9 bases from J, the gap between germline ends came to 17 bases. Looked up from germline, CDR1 is MNHEY and CDR2 is SMNVEV (reference sequence). CDR3 sequence (DNA): TGTGCCAGCGGGTTGGGCAGGGCAGGTTCACCCCTCCACTTT. Protein product: CASGLGRAGSPLHF.

CDR3 loop: CASSPQTGTTEAFF. In DNA, the CDR3 is TGTGCCAGCAGCCCGCAGACAGGGACCACTGAAGCTTTCTTT. The V and J genes are TRBV3-1 (or the pseudogene TRBV3-2) and TRBJ1-1; 7 bases agree with TRBD1. The CDR3 is made up of 14 amino acids. CDR1 and CDR2 (germline): LGHDT, YNNKEL (reference sequence). The trim removed 4 bases at V and 4 bases at J, leaving 6 bases unmatched.

The chain carries TRBV5-1 and TRBJ1-6, with D unresolved. Germline CDR1 SGHRS, CDR2 YFSETQ. The CDR3 is made up of 15 amino acids. With 0 bases removed from V and 0 bases from J, the gap between germline ends came to 4 bases. CDR3 nucleotide sequence: TGCGCCAGCAGCTTGGGAGGCTCCTATAATTCACCCCTCCACTTT. It yields the protein CASSLGGSYNSPLHF.

The gene calls are TRBV3-1 (or the pseudogene TRBV3-2) and TRBJ2-6, with TRBD1 as a possible D gene (6 bases). The length of the CDR3 is 16 residues. Trimming took 1 base from V and 1 from J, leaving 8 bases between them. Germline lookup yields CDR1 LGHDT and CDR2 YNNKEL (reference sequence). CDR3 nucleotides: TGTGCCAGCAGCCAAGTGACAGGTTCTGGGGCCAACGTCCTGACTTTC. Protein: CASSQVTGSGANVLTF.